Presented here are 27 T cell receptor beta chains from one specimen sequenced in a study of blood T cell repertoires in COVID-19. Assay used: immunoSEQ multiplex PCR; TCRdb lists only in-frame clones, some missing. The sample includes roughly 170,000 clones, approximately 80% of them seen just once. The sequencing sample was made of peripheral blood. Receptors were obtained from a human donor in a cohort sampled during active COVID-19.

Here the CDR3 DNA reads TGTGCCAGCGGCCCCAGGGGACGAGGGGAGACCCAGTACTTC. Amino acid sequence: CASGPRGRGETQYF. The chain couples TRBV6-5 to TRBJ2-5; a weak D match, TRBD1 (6 bases). Per germline, CDR1 MNHEY and CDR2 SVGAGI. The CDR3 is 14 amino acids. The V and J ends lost 8 bases and 5 bases respectively, with 18 bases between them.

The chain recombines TRBV27 with TRBJ1-1, with TRBD1 identical over 8 bases. Unmatched junction bases numbered 6, after V lost 4 bases and J lost 5 bases. The germline V gene encodes CDR1 MNHEY and CDR2 SMNVEV (reference sequence). CDR3 length: 14 residues. The CDR3 DNA sequence: TGTGCCAGCAGTTCGACAGGGGCCCATACTGAAGCTTTCTTT. Its translation: CASSSTGAHTEAFF.

The V call is TRBV2, the J call TRBJ2-2; TRBD1 agrees at 9 bases. Per germline, CDR1 SNHLY and CDR2 FYNNEI. V shed 4 bases and J 6 bases; nucleotides not matched to a gene: 9. The CDR3 sequence is 16 residues long. The CDR3 DNA sequence: TGTGCCAGCAGTGTGGAGGGACAGGGATTCTCCGGGGAGCTGTTTTTT. Protein sequence: CASSVEGQGFSGELFF.

The chain combines TRBV2 with TRBJ1-4, with 7 positions matching TRBD1. This CDR3 has 14 residues. V lost 9 bases, J lost 3 bases, and 7 bases stayed unmatched. Germline assignment: CDR1 SNHLY and CDR2 FYNNEI. The CDR3 bases are TGTGCCAGTCCTAGGGACAGTTCTAATGAAAAACTGTTTTTT. Amino acids: CASPRDSSNEKLFF.

The chain recombines TRBV30 with TRBJ2-7; D may be TRBD1 (6 bases). The CDR3 runs to 13 residues. Trimming pared 1 base from V and 1 base from J, leaving 8 bases between. CDR1 is GTSNPN and CDR2 is SVGIG in the germline V gene (reference sequence). The CDR3 DNA is TGTGCCTGGAGTGGGGACATTTCCTACGAGCAGTACTTC. Its translation: CAWSGDISYEQYF.

Worth noting for this clone: Other DNA variants within this sample encode the same CDR3. This chain joins TRBV6-2 or TRBV6-3 and TRBJ1-1; tentatively, D is TRBD1 (6 bases). V shed 2 bases and J shed 8 bases, with 12 bases lying between them. The length of the CDR3 is 13 residues. Germline CDR1 is MNHEY and CDR2 is SVGEGT. CDR3 sequence reads: CASSYPRGTEAFF. The DNA for the CDR3 is TGTGCCAGCAGTTACCCTAGGGGGACCGAAGCTTTCTTT.

Only one count was recorded for this clone. The chain joins TRBV19 to TRBJ1-6; unclear D gene. Looked up from germline, CDR1 is LNHDA and CDR2 is SQIVND (reference sequence). The V end lost 8 bases, the J end lost 4 bases, and 9 bases lay between the germline ends. The CDR3 spans 13 residues. CDR3 residues: CASAGNYNSPLHF. The CDR3 DNA is TGTGCCAGTGCGGGAAATTATAATTCACCCCTCCACTTT.

This clone was seen a few times. The rearrangement uses TRBV5-4 and TRBJ2-7; 11 bases agree with TRBD2. J lost 2 bases, V lost 3 bases, and 4 bases had no gene match. Germline lookup yields CDR1 SGHNT and CDR2 YYREEE (reference sequence). CDR3 length: 15 amino acids. The CDR3 coding sequence is TGTGCCAGCAGCTCCCCGACTAGCGGGGCCTACGAGCAGTACTTC. It codes for CASSSPTSGAYEQYF.

V and J are TRBV5-5 and TRBJ1-1, with D perhaps TRBD1 (5 bases). Germline V gives CDR1 SGHKS, CDR2 YYEKEE (reference sequence). The length of the CDR3 is 12 residues. V was cut by 2 bases and J by 9 bases, with 11 bases left in between. CDR3 sequence reads: CASSFTGEKAFF. CDR3 sequence (DNA): TGTGCCAGCAGCTTCACAGGAGAGAAAGCTTTCTTT.

The chain carries TRBV19 and TRBJ2-1, with D perhaps matching TRBD2 (6 bases). This CDR3 region has 15 residues. V lost 9 bases to trimming and J lost 0 bases, with 15 bases between them. Germline V CDR1 and CDR2: LNHDA, SQIVND (reference sequence). The CDR3 reads CASQSGRSSYNEQFF. The CDR3 coding sequence is TGTGCCAGCCAGTCAGGGAGGAGCTCCTACAATGAGCAGTTCTTC.

This chain uses TRBV29-1 with TRBJ2-7; TRBD1 aligns across 10 bases. CDR1 and CDR2 (germline): SQVTM, ANQGSEA. This CDR3 has 13 amino acids. V gave up 4 bases and J gave up 6 bases; unmatched junction bases: 6. CDR3 nucleotides: TGCAGCGTTGTGGAGACAGGGGGCATCGAGCAGTACTTC. This translates into CSVVETGGIEQYF.

The chain employs TRBV19 and TRBJ1-2, with TRBD1 as a possible D gene (6 bases). Germline CDR1 LNHDA, CDR2 SQIVND (reference sequence). The CDR3 loop spans 14 amino acids. The V end lost 5 bases, the J end lost 1 base, and 11 bases lay between the germline ends. The CDR3 DNA follows: TGTGCCAGTAGTTGGACAGCCCTTAACTATGGCTACACCTTC. This sequence encodes CASSWTALNYGYTF.

The V and J genes are TRBV6-5 and TRBJ2-7, with D possibly being TRBD2 (6 bases). V was pared by 8 bases and J by 6 bases, with 20 bases between. This CDR3 contains 14 residues. Germline V gene data show CDR1 as MNHEY and CDR2 as SVGAGI. The DNA of the CDR3 is TGTGCCAGCGCCTTACGGGGGTTTTTTGGCGAGCAGTACTTC. Protein: CASALRGFFGEQYF.

This chain connects TRBV3-1 (or the pseudogene TRBV3-2) to TRBJ2-5; D possibly corresponds to TRBD2 (6 bases). Germline values: CDR1 LGHDT, CDR2 YNNKEL (reference sequence). The V end was cut by 8 bases, the J end by 0 bases, with 16 bases between. The CDR3 has 15 residues. The CDR3 DNA is TGTGCCAGCTGTTTTCGGGGGAGGTACCAAGAGACCCAGTACTTC. It specifies CASCFRGRYQETQYF.

The rearrangement joins TRBV2 to TRBJ1-5, with D unresolved. With 6 bases removed from V and 0 bases from J, the gap between germline ends came to 12 bases. Germline CDR1 reads SNHLY; CDR2 reads FYNNEI. The length of the CDR3 is 15 residues. The CDR3 reads CASREFRTSNQPQHF. The CDR3 coding sequence is TGTGCCAGCAGGGAATTCAGAACTAGCAATCAGCCCCAGCATTTT.

The gene calls are TRBV3-1 (or the pseudogene TRBV3-2) and TRBJ1-2, with D possibly matching TRBD1 (5 bases). The V and J ends lost 2 bases and 6 bases respectively, with 13 bases between them. In germline, CDR1 is LGHDT, CDR2 YNNKEL (reference sequence). CDR3 length equals 14 residues. CDR3 DNA: TGTGCCAGCAGCCAATTGCTGGCAGGGAATGGCTACACCTTC. Translated, it gives CASSQLLAGNGYTF.

The chain recombines TRBV6-4 with TRBJ2-7; D may be TRBD1 (6 bases). The germline V and J ends were trimmed by 2 bases and 0 bases, with 8 bases remaining between them. Germline assignment: CDR1 MRHNA and CDR2 SNTAGT. This CDR3 comprises 14 residues. The CDR3 sequence is CASSDRDTSYEQYF. CDR3 in DNA: TGTGCCAGCAGTGACCGGGACACCTCCTACGAGCAGTACTTC.

J is TRBJ1-4 and V is TRBV5-1; TRBD1 matches 8 bases. CDR3 length equals 16 residues. Germline CDR1 is SGHRS and CDR2 is YFSETQ. The V and J ends lost 5 bases and 0 bases, in that order; junction bases with no gene match: 6. The CDR3 DNA is TGCGCCAGCAGTCGGACAGGGTCTTCAACTAATGAAAAACTGTTTTTT. As protein: CASSRTGSSTNEKLFF.

The chain links TRBV7-2 to TRBJ1-1, with a weak D call TRBD1 (5 bases). This CDR3 has 13 residues. Trimming pared 5 bases from V and 1 base from J, leaving 8 bases between. Germline V gene lookup returns CDR1 SGHTA and CDR2 FQGNSA. This CDR3 is CASSRDRNTEAFF. DNA for the CDR3: TGTGCCAGCAGCCGTGACAGGAACACTGAAGCTTTCTTT.

The CDR3 spells CASSLDPSGGVTRAGANVLTF. The CDR3 coding sequence is TGCGCCAGCAGCTTGGACCCTAGCGGGGGGGTAACTAGGGCTGGGGCCAACGTCCTGACTTTC. The rearrangement joins TRBV5-1 to TRBJ2-6; 12 positions match TRBD2. The CDR3 runs to 21 residues. The V and J ends lost 0 bases and 2 bases, in that order; junction bases with no gene match: 12. The germline gives CDR1 SGHRS, CDR2 YFSETQ.

This rearrangement joins TRBV10-3 to TRBJ1-6, with D possibly matching TRBD1 (5 bases). Germline V gives CDR1 ENHRY, CDR2 SYGVKD. V was cut by 0 bases and J by 10 bases, with 10 bases left in between. This CDR3 contains 14 residues. DNA for the CDR3: TGTGCCATCAGTGAGTCCACCGGGGGGTCACCCCTCCACTTT. Its protein is CAISESTGGSPLHF.

This clone was seen a handful of times. The chain carries TRBV7-9 and TRBJ1-2; D uncertain. The CDR3 totals 13 residues. The germline V gene encodes CDR1 SEHNR and CDR2 FQNEAQ (reference sequence). Trimming stripped 2 bases from V and 8 bases from J, with 12 bases between. CDR3 protein: CASSLRGNQGYTF. CDR3 sequence (DNA): TGTGCCAGCAGCTTACGAGGGAATCAAGGCTACACCTTC.

This clone was observed once. The chain joins TRBV25-1 to TRBJ2-7; D is possibly TRBD2 (6 bases). The CDR3 is made up of 14 amino acids. V lost 1 base and J lost 6, with 13 bases in between. Germline CDR1 reads MGHDK; CDR2 reads SYGVNS. DNA of the CDR3: TGTGCCAGCAGTGAATTCGGGGGTAGGATCGAGCAGTACTTC. Translation: CASSEFGGRIEQYF.

The V gene is TRBV5-4, the J gene TRBJ2-2; 8 bases are a match to TRBD2. Germline assignment: CDR1 SGHNT and CDR2 YYREEE (reference sequence). The J segment lost 1 base and the V segment lost 0 bases, leaving 2 bases of the junction unmatched. The CDR3 is 16 amino acids. CDR3 region: CASSLAGGRNTGELFF. CDR3 DNA: TGTGCCAGCAGCTTGGCGGGGGGGCGGAACACCGGGGAGCTGTTTTTT.

V usage is TRBV5-8 and J usage is TRBJ2-1; D remains unclear. Deletions cut 6 bases from V and 3 bases from J, with 13 bases between. The CDR3 is 14 amino acids. Germline V gene lookup returns CDR1 SGHTS and CDR2 YDEGEE. CDR3 loop: CASNRLDLYNEQFF. The CDR3 nucleotides read TGTGCCAGCAATCGGCTAGACCTCTACAATGAGCAGTTCTTC.

This clone was seen only a few times. V is TRBV5-6 and J is TRBJ2-7; 11 bases agree with TRBD1. V trimming: 2 bases; J trimming: 5 bases; junction bases outside the gene matches: 6. Per the germline V gene, CDR1 is SGHDT and CDR2 is YYEEEE. This CDR3 spans 15 amino acids. CDR3 amino acids: CASSFGTGGINEQYF. CDR3 coding DNA: TGTGCCAGCAGCTTCGGGACAGGGGGTATCAACGAGCAGTACTTC.

The V and J genes are TRBV19 and TRBJ2-7; 11 nucleotides line up with TRBD2. V trimming: 2 bases; J trimming: 2 bases; junction bases outside the gene matches: 2. This CDR3 has 15 amino acids. Germline CDR1 and CDR2: LNHDA and SQIVND (reference sequence). CDR3 protein: CASSIYSGGAYEQYF. CDR3 in DNA: TGTGCCAGTAGTATATATAGCGGGGGGGCCTACGAGCAGTACTTC.